This TCR beta chain was observed in a study of beta chain features in type 1 diabetes listed by TCRdb under 2018. Describing the broader study: Patients and healthy donors did not differ in mean age, gender distribution, total cell number or subset yield. Across all samples, 90 million to 130 million sorted cells were examined, and cell number per subset correlated strongly with RNA yield. The study compared the TCRB repertoires of sorted circulating CD4+ T cell subsets in recently diagnosed type 1 diabetes patients with those in matched healthy donors. Regulatory and stem cell-like memory subsets were obtained from only 8 patients and about eight healthy donors, while naive and central memory subsets were obtained from all 30 or so donors.

In regard to this clone: There is no known antigen for this receptor. Base qualities were left out, and no much larger clone turns up one base away.

The CDR3 spans 13 residues, from the cysteine through the phenylalanine. Of the read, only the CDR3 DNA is kept; its 39 bases are in frame from base 1. V is clipped by 10 bases and J by 2 bases, and the sequence between their germline boundaries is 13 bases long. The germline V gene specifies MDHEN as CDR1 and SYDVKM as CDR2. The entire isolated RNA was reverse transcribed using the High Capacity cDNA Reverse Transcription Kit, and thus expressed TCRB transcripts were sequenced. Deep immunoSEQ sequencing was applied to naive, central memory and regulatory T cell samples, giving an average of around 3.8 million total reads per sample. After sorted cells were lysed in RLT buffer, RNA was extracted with DNase-treated RNeasy Micro or Mini kits, with the choice depending on cell number. To prevent cross-contamination, every cell subset was processed on its own, while patient and healthy donor samples were processed together. TCRB sequences were amplified from cDNA with the immunoSEQ multiplex PCR, producing 87-bp fragments spanning the CDR3 region. The amplicons were sequenced using the Illumina HiSeq platform. For the original study's pipeline: Synthetic template baselines were used to correct PCR bias computationally, reads within Hamming distance 2 were collapsed, and singletons that could not be merged were discarded. Reads were aligned to IMGT to assign V, D and J genes, CDR3 length, and insertions or deletions at six rearrangement sites. Within each subset, clonotype counts were normalized to the number of sorted cells before true diversity and Gini coefficients were calculated with the tcR R package. Repertoire sharing was quantified using the overlap coefficient calculated on TCRB nucleotide sequences. Out-of-frame TCRB sequences from naive cells were analyzed to stand in for the pre-selection repertoire. The clones in this table, taken by TCRdb from immuneACCESS, are in-frame only. Not every clone is retained; where verified, under half of the shortfall comes from an unresolved V gene, and the cause of the rest is unknown. V and J calls and clone size are as listed in that table; D and trimming were resolved from the DNA. For this sample the table gives about half a million clones, of which 11% were detected only once. The ten largest clones represent over 0.035% of the sample.

Beyond this particular receptor, the publication reports: Shorter templates might have been favored by PCR, but patient and control samples were amplified and corrected together, so both groups would have been affected equally by any skew. Naive, central memory and regulatory TCRB repertoires appeared to be more alike among patients than among healthy donors. Type 1 diabetes patients showed a moderate but significant shortening of TCRB CDR3 length in all four CD4+ subsets. Patients with type 1 diabetes made fewer insertions and deleted more nucleotides at VDJ recombination sites, implying thymic rearrangement abnormalities. Because cDNA was sequenced instead of genomic DNA, activated cells with high expression could be over-represented, although the groups did not differ in activation or CD3 levels. Only small numbers of individuals were included in the HLA sub-analyses, which left unresolved whether HLA type had any influence on TCRB rearrangement.

From each donor, a single peripheral blood sample of around 120 mL on average was drawn into heparinised tubes. A BD FACSAria II and a panel including CD45RO, CCR7, CD25, CD127, CD95 and CD27 were used to sort naive, central memory, regulatory and stem cell-like memory CD4+ T cells. A purity above 98% was achieved for all sorted populations. PBMCs were isolated right away by Lymphoprep density gradient centrifugation and were stained directly, without culture. So that batch effects would be minimized, each experiment stained and sorted samples in pairs, pairing one healthy donor with one patient. Input material: naive CD4+ T cells from blood. The sample's cell subset or site label, decoded: true naive CD4+ T cells. This clonotype was sampled from a woman aged 18-29 years in good health. The chain was built from TRBV28 and TRBJ2-3; the D gene cannot be resolved reliably. The nucleotide sequence reads TGTGCCACCTGCTGCGAGTTCACAGATACGCAGTATTTT. This translates into CATCCEFTDTQYF.